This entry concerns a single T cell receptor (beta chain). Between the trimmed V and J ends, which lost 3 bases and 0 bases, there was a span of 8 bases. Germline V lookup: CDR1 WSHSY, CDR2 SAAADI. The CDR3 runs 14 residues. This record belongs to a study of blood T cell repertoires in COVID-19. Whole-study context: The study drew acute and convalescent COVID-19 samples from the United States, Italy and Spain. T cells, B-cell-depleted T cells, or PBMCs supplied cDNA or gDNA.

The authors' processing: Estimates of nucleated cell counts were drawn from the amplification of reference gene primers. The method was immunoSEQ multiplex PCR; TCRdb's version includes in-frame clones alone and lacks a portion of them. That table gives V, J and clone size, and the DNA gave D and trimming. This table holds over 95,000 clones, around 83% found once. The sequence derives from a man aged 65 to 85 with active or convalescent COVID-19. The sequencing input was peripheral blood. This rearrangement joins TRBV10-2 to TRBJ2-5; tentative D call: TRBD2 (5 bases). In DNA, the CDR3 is TGCGCCAGCAGTGAAAGCGGTAACCAAGAGACCCAGTACTTC. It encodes CASSESGNQETQYF.